The 13 T cell receptor beta chains listed next were all sequenced from one sample in a study of blood T cell repertoires in COVID-19 (dated by TCRdb to 2018 to 2021). The library relied on the immunoSEQ multiplex PCR assay. TCRdb obtained this table from immuneACCESS and retained in-frame rearrangements with V and J assigned. These tables miss some clones; where compared with another copy, unresolved V genes account for less than half of the shortfall, and the remainder is unexplained. Present in this sample are 130,000 to 150,000 clones, 87% of which were seen just once. Under 4.5% of the sample rests with the top ten. The sequenced sample was PBMCs or T cells enriched from blood (not recorded which). These receptors were collected from a woman between 40 and 50 years old who had been exposed to COVID-19.

J is TRBJ1-2 and V is TRBV11-2; 7 bases map to TRBD1. With 4 bases clipped from V and 3 bases from J, the junction kept 8 bases outside the gene matches. This CDR3 region has 15 residues. Germline-derived CDR1 and CDR2 are SGHAT and FQNNGV. The CDR3 is CASSSLDREYYGYTF. Here the CDR3 DNA reads TGTGCCAGCAGCTCCTTAGACAGGGAATACTATGGCTACACCTTC. Looking up the rest from reference TRBV11-2 and TRBJ1-2 gives the full variable domain: EAGVAQSPRYKIIEKRQSVAFWCNPISGHATLYWYQQILGQGPKLLIQFQNNGVVDDSQLPKDRFSAERLKGVDSTLKIQPAKLEDSAVYLCASSSLDREYYGYTFGSGTRLTVV.

This clone appeared once. The chain joins TRBV4-1 to TRBJ1-5, with 9 bases fitting TRBD1. This CDR3 spans 15 amino acids. V lost 1 base and J lost 2; bases outside the gene matches: 0. From germline, CDR1 is MGHRA and CDR2 YSYEKL. In DNA form, the CDR3 reads TGCGCCAGCAGCCAAGGGACAGGGGGCAATCAGCCCCAGCATTTT. Residues: CASSQGTGGNQPQHF.

This clone was picked up a small number of times. The chain has TRBV19 and TRBJ1-2; a possible D gene is TRBD1 (6 bases). This CDR3 has 14 residues. V lost 9 bases, J lost 3 bases, and 17 bases lay in between. Germline CDR1 and CDR2: LNHDA and SQIVND (reference sequence). The CDR3 spells CARRVWGRDYGYTF. Here the CDR3 DNA reads TGTGCCAGAAGAGTGTGGGGGCGGGACTATGGCTACACCTTC.

The CDR3 sequence is CAISEPGGEQYF. The CDR3 coding sequence is TGTGCCATCAGTGAGCCCGGGGGAGAGCAGTACTTC. The chain has TRBV10-3 and TRBJ2-7; tentative D call: TRBD2 (6 bases). Per the germline V gene, CDR1 is ENHRY and CDR2 is SYGVKD. The CDR3 contains 12 residues. Trimming pared 2 bases from V and 7 bases from J, leaving 9 bases between.

V is TRBV7-3 and J is TRBJ2-1, with D perhaps TRBD2 (5 bases). The germline V gene encodes CDR1 SGHTA and CDR2 FQGTGA. V lost 3 bases, J lost 9 bases, and 9 bases lay in between. CDR3 length: 12 amino acids. The CDR3 loop reads CASSLSGSEQFF. The DNA of the CDR3 is TGTGCCAGCAGCTTGTCGGGGAGTGAGCAGTTCTTC.

The chain uses TRBV7-2 and TRBJ2-5; a possible D gene is TRBD2 (6 bases). Germline CDR1 SGHTA, CDR2 FQGNSA. The CDR3 runs 15 residues. V gave up 1 base and J gave up 5 bases, with 14 bases separating them. The DNA of the CDR3 is TGTGCCAGCAGCTTAGTCGGGGGTACTGCGGAGACCCAGTACTTC. It codes for CASSLVGGTAETQYF.

CDR3 DNA sequence: TGTGCCAGCAGCGGGGCGACCTACGAGCAGTACTTC. It codes for CASSGATYEQYF. The chain carries TRBV5-5 and TRBJ2-7, with a tentative D call TRBD1 (5 bases). The CDR3 consists of 12 residues. V was trimmed by 4 bases and J by 2 bases, leaving 7 bases between them. Looked up from germline, CDR1 is SGHKS and CDR2 is YYEKEE (reference sequence).

The rearrangement links TRBV10-3 to TRBJ2-2, with 10 bases fitting TRBD1. The CDR3 has 16 residues. The J segment lost 7 bases and the V segment lost 0 bases, leaving 5 bases of the junction unmatched. Germline CDR1 ENHRY, CDR2 SYGVKD. Written as DNA, the CDR3 is TGTGCCATCAGTGAGTCGCCGGGACAGGGGAACGGGGAGCTGTTTTTT. It encodes CAISESPGQGNGELFF.

This clone appeared many times. This chain joins TRBV7-8 and TRBJ2-1, with 9 bases matching TRBD2. With 5 bases clipped from V and 8 bases from J, the junction kept 13 bases outside the gene matches. This CDR3 region has 16 residues. Germline-derived CDR1 and CDR2 are SGHVS and FQNEAQ. The CDR3 spells CASSPQGREGPHEQFF. The CDR3 nucleotides are TGTGCCAGCAGCCCCCAAGGGCGGGAGGGCCCTCATGAGCAGTTCTTC.

V and J are TRBV5-4 and TRBJ1-5, with D maybe TRBD1 (6 bases). V was shortened by 4 bases and J by 4 bases, with 15 bases between the two germline ends. This CDR3 is 15 amino acids long. In germline, CDR1 is SGHNT, CDR2 YYREEE (reference sequence). CDR3 bases: TGTGCCAGCAGCCCTGGGCAGGGACAAAATCAGCCCCAGCATTTT. This sequence encodes CASSPGQGQNQPQHF.

This chain joins TRBV7-6 and TRBJ2-7; 13 bases match TRBD2. In germline, CDR1 is SGHVS, CDR2 FNYEAQ. This CDR3 region has 16 residues. J was trimmed by 3 bases and V by 5 bases; bases with no gene match: 7. As DNA, the CDR3 is TGTGCCAGCAGCCCCGGGACTAGCGGGACCTTCTACGAGCAGTACTTC. Translating it yields CASSPGTSGTFYEQYF.

A word on this clone: In the same sample, other DNA sequences code for this CDR3. The rearrangement joins TRBV7-2 to TRBJ1-5; TRBD1 matches 8 bases. With V trimmed by 5 bases and J by 4 bases, 4 bases remained unmatched. From germline, CDR1 is SGHTA and CDR2 FQGNSA. The CDR3 is 14 residues long. CDR3 DNA sequence: TGTGCCAGCAGCCCTCGACAGGGGAATCAGCCCCAGCATTTT. As protein: CASSPRQGNQPQHF.

The chain combines TRBV7-2 with TRBJ2-3, with D possibly TRBD1 on 6 matching bases. CDR1 is SGHTA, CDR2 FQGNSA, per germline. With 1 base removed from V and 4 bases from J, the gap between germline ends came to 12 bases. The CDR3 extends over 15 amino acids. The CDR3 sequence: CASSLGPRGADTQYF. CDR3 DNA sequence: TGTGCCAGCAGCTTAGGTCCCAGGGGTGCAGATACGCAGTATTTT.